Listed below are T cell receptor beta chains from one sample, sequenced in a study of beta chain features in type 1 diabetes. TCRdb's table, derived via immunoSEQ multiplex PCR, lists solely in-frame clones and lacks some. This sample yields under 450,000 clones, of which around 15% are seen a single time; about 0.02% belongs to the top ten. Sample: naive CD4+ T cells from blood. The source is a woman aged 18-29 years in good health. Both conserved end residues are part of each CDR3. Each record gives: clone size, D gene, J gene, CDR3 length, V gene, CDR3 protein, CDR3 DNA. The D gene is left open where the match is weak. For some rows the clone size is stated as once, few or many, or as a class when expanded; others skip it.

few . TRBJ2-7 11 TRBV28 CASSFYRDRYF TGTGCCAGCAGTTTTTACAGGGACCGGTACTTC
few . TRBJ2-1 16 TRBV21-1 CASSSRTSGTYNEQFF TGTGCCAGCAGCTCCCGGACTAGCGGGACTTACAATGAGCAGTTCTTC
. . TRBJ1-5 12 TRBV29-1 CSVEDQGRAQHF TGCAGCGTTGAAGATCAGGGGCGAGCCCAGCATTTT
. . TRBJ2-7 14 TRBV9 CASSVSQRNYEQYF TGTGCCAGCAGCGTAAGTCAGAGGAATTACGAGCAGTACTTC
. TRBD1 TRBJ1-4 16 TRBV27 CASSLFYRGGGEKLFF TGTGCCAGCAGTTTATTTTACAGGGGAGGTGGAGAAAAACTGTTTTTT
. . TRBJ2-2 14 TRBV25-1 CASSAHTGTGELFF TGTGCCAGCAGTGCCCATACAGGGACCGGGGAGCTGTTTTTT
few TRBD2 TRBJ2-1 16 TRBV19 CASSIVAGGPYNEQFF TGTGCCAGTAGTATCGTGGCGGGAGGGCCCTACAATGAGCAGTTCTTC
. . TRBJ1-5 13 TRBV7-9 CASSLSGDQPQHF TGTGCCAGCAGCTTATCGGGGGATCAGCCCCAGCATTTT
. TRBD1 TRBJ1-6 14 TRBV25-1 CASSVQGDNSPLHF TGTGCCAGCAGTGTCCAGGGGGATAATTCACCCCTCCACTTT
few . TRBJ2-2 12 TRBV11-2 CASSLDAGELFF TGTGCCAGCAGCTTAGACGCCGGGGAGCTGTTTTTT
. TRBD2 TRBJ2-1 19 TRBV5-4 CASSLGQRRGGPTYNEQFF TGTGCCAGCAGCTTGGGTCAGCGGAGGGGAGGGCCGACCTACAATGAGCAGTTCTTC
few . TRBJ1-1 14 TRBV13 CASSSPRGNTEAFF TGTGCCAGCAGCTCCCCCAGGGGGAACACTGAAGCTTTCTTT
. . TRBJ2-7 15 TRBV7-2 CASSKDYRGSYEQYF TGTGCCAGCAGCAAAGACTATCGGGGATCCTACGAGCAGTACTTC
few TRBD2 TRBJ2-1 15 TRBV5-1 CASSLTAGVGNEQFF TGCGCCAGCAGCCTGACGGCGGGAGTCGGTAATGAGCAGTTCTTC
. TRBD2 TRBJ2-1 18 TRBV6-1 CASSERGTSGSSYNEQFF TGTGCCAGCAGTGAAAGGGGGACTAGCGGGAGCTCCTACAATGAGCAGTTCTTC
. . TRBJ1-1 16 TRBV19 CASNGQPEVLYTEAFF TGTGCCAGTAATGGACAGCCAGAGGTCTTGTACACTGAAGCTTTCTTT
. TRBD2 TRBJ2-5 16 TRBV11-2 CASSSTSGTVQETQYF TGTGCCAGCAGCTCGACTAGCGGTACCGTCCAAGAGACCCAGTACTTC
few TRBD2 TRBJ2-3 16 TRBV25-1 CASSVGLAGITDTQYF TGTGCCAGCAGTGTGGGACTAGCGGGTATCACAGATACGCAGTATTTT
few TRBD1 TRBJ2-1 16 TRBV11-1 CASSQGELWVYNEQFF TGTGCCAGCAGCCAGGGGGAATTGTGGGTTTACAATGAGCAGTTCTTC
. TRBD2 TRBJ2-1 14 TRBV28 CASKTSGRYNEQFF TGTGCCAGCAAGACTAGCGGGAGGTACAATGAGCAGTTCTTC
few TRBD1 TRBJ1-2 14 TRBV5-8 CASSKDRGVYGYTF TGTGCCAGCAGTAAGGACAGGGGTGTCTATGGCTACACCTTC
. . TRBJ2-1 14 TRBV5-1 CASSQTTSSHEQFF TGCGCCAGCAGCCAAACCACTAGTTCCCATGAGCAGTTCTTC
. . TRBJ1-1 14 TRBV18 CASSPFEGGTEAFF TGTGCCAGCTCACCATTTGAGGGGGGGACTGAAGCTTTCTTT
. TRBD1 TRBJ2-3 12 TRBV7-9 CASSDRADTQYF TGTGCCAGCAGCGACAGGGCAGATACGCAGTATTTT
few . TRBJ2-5 15 TRBV7-2 CASSLAPRGQETQYF TGTGCCAGCAGCTTAGCCCCCCGGGGCCAAGAGACCCAGTACTTC
few TRBD1 TRBJ2-7 15 TRBV28 CASSIPDRGAYEQYF TGTGCCAGCAGTATACCGGACAGGGGGGCCTACGAGCAGTACTTC
once . TRBJ2-3 12 TRBV19 CASSPRQRTQYF TGTGCCAGTAGTCCCCGACAGAGGACGCAGTATTTT
. TRBD1 TRBJ2-6 17 TRBV28 CASTPPQGASGANVLTF TGTGCCAGCACCCCTCCCCAGGGGGCGTCTGGGGCCAACGTCCTGACTTTC
few TRBD1 TRBJ1-2 14 TRBV19 CASSIRDRASGYTF TGTGCCAGTAGTATACGGGACAGGGCCTCTGGCTACACCTTC
. TRBD2 TRBJ2-7 15 TRBV7-6 CASSLGSGTSYEQYF TGTGCCAGCAGCTTAGGGAGCGGGACCTCCTACGAGCAGTACTTC
. . TRBJ2-2 14 TRBV25-1 CASSARRRGGELFF TGTGCCAGCAGTGCGCGTAGAAGAGGCGGGGAGCTGTTTTTT
few TRBD1 TRBJ1-4 15 TRBV11-2 CASSPGQGPNEKLFF TGTGCCAGCAGCCCCGGACAGGGGCCTAATGAAAAACTGTTTTTT
few TRBD1 TRBJ2-3 14 TRBV9 CASSAGGFTDTQYF TGTGCCAGCAGTGCAGGGGGTTTCACAGATACGCAGTATTTT
. TRBD1 TRBJ1-2 13 TRBV7-2 CASSDRDSYGYTF TGTGCCAGCAGCGACCGGGACAGCTATGGCTACACCTTC
. . TRBJ1-1 13 TRBV7-3 CASSFGGAAEAFF TGTGCCAGCAGCTTTGGGGGGGCCGCTGAAGCTTTCTTT
. . TRBJ1-2 12 TRBV28 CASSSGDYGYTF TGTGCCAGCAGTTCCGGAGATTATGGCTACACCTTC
few . TRBJ2-3 13 TRBV7-2 CASSYRVIDTQYF TGTGCCAGCAGCTACCGAGTGATAGATACGCAGTATTTT
. . TRBJ2-5 13 TRBV7-2 CASSVGHPETQYF TGTGCCAGCAGCGTTGGACATCCCGAGACCCAGTACTTC
. . TRBJ2-1 14 TRBV5-1 CASSLGAGYNEQFF TGCGCCAGCAGCTTGGGAGCGGGTTACAATGAGCAGTTCTTC
. TRBD2 TRBJ2-1 16 TRBV28 CASSSAGTSGANEQFF TGTGCCAGCAGTTCCGCCGGGACTAGCGGAGCCAATGAGCAGTTCTTC
few . TRBJ1-4 12 TRBV30 CAWSVSGAPLFF TGTGCCTGGAGTGTGAGTGGGGCCCCACTGTTTTTT
. . TRBJ2-1 17 TRBV4-1 CASSQDEGSSVNNEQFF TGCGCCAGCAGCCAAGATGAGGGATCTAGCGTGAACAATGAGCAGTTCTTC
few . TRBJ1-2 13 TRBV12-5 CASGSDRFDRHYF TGTGCTAGTGGTTCGGACCGATTCGACAGGCACTACTTC
few TRBD2 TRBJ2-7 14 TRBV18 CASSPLGTKVEQYF TGTGCCAGCTCACCATTAGGGACTAAGGTCGAGCAGTACTTC
. . TRBJ2-5 14 TRBV18 CASSTRTDQETQYF TGTGCCAGCTCAACTAGGACGGACCAAGAGACCCAGTACTTC
. . TRBJ1-2 14 TRBV5-1 CASSSQGKGYGYTF TGCGCCAGCAGCTCTCAGGGGAAGGGATATGGCTACACCTTC
. . TRBJ2-5 15 TRBV7-2 CASRSEGLARETQYF TGTGCCAGCAGATCAGAGGGTTTGGCGAGGGAGACCCAGTACTTC
. TRBD2 TRBJ2-3 17 TRBV7-3 CASSSGLAGAFADTQYF TGTGCCAGCAGCTCGGGACTAGCGGGGGCGTTTGCGGATACGCAGTATTTT
few . TRBJ1-1 15 TRBV7-9 CASSQGSGRYTEAFF TGTGCCAGCAGCCAGGGGTCTGGACGATATACTGAAGCTTTCTTT
few . TRBJ2-5 13 TRBV28 CASSSGGVKTQYF TGTGCCAGCAGTTCTGGGGGCGTCAAGACCCAGTACTTC
once . TRBJ1-3 14 TRBV27 CASGRTGSGNTIYF TGTGCCAGCGGACGAACAGGGTCTGGAAACACCATATATTTT
few TRBD2 TRBJ2-5 13 TRBV29-1 CSARAGGLETQYF TGCAGCGCTCGAGCGGGAGGTTTAGAGACCCAGTACTTC